This T cell receptor beta chain was observed in a study of CD8 T cells in Susac syndrome (dated by TCRdb to between 2017 and 2020). Turning to the overall study: The study used repertoire sequencing to test whether antigen drove CD8+ T cell activation and differentiation in Susac syndrome.

General study outcomes and caveats: The TCR sequencing and HLA analysis was acknowledged to have included a relatively small number of individuals.

On this clonotype: It lacks a known antigen. Base qualities were left out, and no much larger clone turns up one base away.

RNA was extracted using the RNeasy kit, and about 0.45 to 1 ug of the RNA was reverse transcribed with random hexamers. The immunoSEQ multiplex PCR assay, covering 54 Vbeta and 13 Jbeta segments, was used to amplify TCR beta CDR3 regions. Bias from PCR amplification was corrected by using a synthetic template baseline for primer optimization and for computational correction. For the original study's pipeline: Reads were annotated to V, D and J genes per IMGT and analyzed with immunoSEQ Analyzer, keeping only productive sequences. To calculate clonality, Shannon entropy was normalized by log2 of the number of productive unique sequences and then subtracted from one. For each patient and control, public and private clones were evaluated among the 100 most prevalent clones. Clones were defined as Susac-specific if absent from the healthy and MS cohorts, from 900 to 1,200 published viral clones and from other ImmuneACCESS disease sequences. The raw public data were reprocessed by TCRdb itself: fastp quality trimming at Q25, MiXCR clonotype calling, in-frame beta chains only. A single entry per CDR3 protein holds the most common genes and DNA from its merged rows. What appears here as the V and J calls and clone size reflects TCRdb's work, not the paper's. The sample table records over 150,000 distinct CDR3 sequences; roughly 92% of these occur just once. The top ten hold roughly 0.097% of the sample.

Peripheral blood CD8+ and CD4+ T cells from healthy donors, Susac syndrome patients and multiple sclerosis patients were profiled by high-throughput TCR beta sequencing. The multiple sclerosis controls were treatment-naive patients whose relapsing-remitting disease, either stable or active, fulfilled the revised McDonald criteria. CD8+ TEMRA cells were enriched by FACS, while bulk CD8+ and CD4+ T cells were purified by magnetic negative isolation. Blood was collected in EDTA tubes and processed within 24 hours, with PBMCs isolated through density gradient centrifugation. PBMCs destined for TCR sequencing were cryopreserved in liquid nitrogen and later thawed in a 37 °C water bath. A purity of at least 90% was achieved for sorted or isolated CD4+, CD8+ and CD8+ TEMRA cells. CDR1 and CDR2, per the germline V gene (reference sequence), are GTSNPN and SVGIG. Counted from cysteine to phenylalanine, this CDR3 has 13 amino acids. Of the read, only the CDR3 DNA is kept; its 39 bases are in frame from base 1. V and J lose 0 bases and 8 bases, and a span of 13 bases separates them.

This sequence uses TRBV30 and TRBJ1-2; perhaps TRBD1 is the D gene, with 5 bases matching. The sequencing sample was made of CD4+ T cells from PBMCs. The TCR sequence derives from a human donor with multiple sclerosis. The nucleotide sequence reads TGTGCCTGGAGTGTAATTCAGGGCCTGGGCTACACCTTC. The translation is CAWSVIQGLGYTF.